The 31 T cell receptor beta chains listed next were all sequenced from one sample in a study of human thymus T cells. In corrective heart surgery, resections were taken, and these provided the thymus tissue. Sequenced by immunoSEQ multiplex PCR; TCRdb stores in-frame clones only, minus some. The profile shows 120,000 or so clones, over 85% of them singletons. Sequences were obtained from thymus tissue. These TCRs come from a boy under two years old with a congenital heart defect but otherwise immunologically healthy.

This sequence joins TRBV7-3 and TRBJ2-7; D not resolved. In germline, CDR1 is SGHTA, CDR2 FQGTGA. Trimming shortened V by 5 bases and J by 1 base, and 9 bases separated the two germline ends. There are 13 residues in the CDR3. CDR3 DNA: TGTGCCAGCAGCCCTGACTGGTCCTACGAGCAGTACTTC. It specifies CASSPDWSYEQYF.

The chain recombines TRBV12-5 with TRBJ1-1, with unresolved D. Germline V CDR1 and CDR2: LGHNT, FRNRAP. The length of the CDR3 is 22 residues. V lost 0 bases, J lost 2 bases, and 31 bases lay in between. CDR3 nucleotide sequence: TGTGCTAGTGGTTTGGTCTACGGTGGAAACCAGGAGGAGGTCAGTCATAACACTGAAGCTTTCTTT. The encoded protein is CASGLVYGGNQEEVSHNTEAFF.

The V and J genes are TRBV7-9 and TRBJ1-2; D gene uncertain. V was clipped by 5 bases and J by 6 bases, with 19 bases between them. CDR3 size: 15 residues. Germline CDR1 is SEHNR and CDR2 is FQNEAQ (reference sequence). The CDR3 DNA sequence: TGTGCCAGCAGCCCGAGAGCCACCATTGGTCATGGCTACACCTTC. Its translation is CASSPRATIGHGYTF.

This chain uses TRBV4-3 with TRBJ1-1, with 8 bases lining up with TRBD1. V shed 4 bases and J 0 bases; nucleotides not matched to a gene: 16. Germline V gene sequence: CDR1 LGHNA, CDR2 YSLEER. This CDR3 has 19 residues. The CDR3 loop is CASSPQTKRDRNMNTEAFF. The CDR3 bases are TGCGCCAGCAGCCCCCAGACGAAGCGGGACAGGAATATGAACACTGAAGCTTTCTTT.

V usage is TRBV4-3 and J usage is TRBJ2-7; D is unclear. The CDR3 totals 14 residues. Germline CDR1 and CDR2: LGHNA and YSLEER. V was shortened by 0 bases and J by 4 bases, with 10 bases between the two germline ends. The CDR3 is CASSQDNTAYEQYF. CDR3 nucleotides: TGCGCCAGCAGCCAAGATAACACAGCATACGAGCAGTACTTC.

This chain links TRBV4-1 with TRBJ2-3; TRBD2 agrees at 13 bases. J lost 7 bases, V lost 1 base, and 11 bases had no gene match. The CDR3 has 18 residues. Germline-derived CDR1 and CDR2 are MGHRA and YSYEKL. CDR3 protein: CASSQALTSGGALNTQYF. Written as DNA, the CDR3 is TGCGCCAGCAGCCAAGCCCTAACTAGCGGGGGGGCCTTGAATACGCAGTATTTT.

The genes are TRBV20-1 and TRBJ1-3, with no clear D. V was shortened by 3 bases and J by 5 bases, with 5 bases between the two germline ends. CDR3 length: 11 amino acids. Germline lookup yields CDR1 DFQATT and CDR2 SNEGSKA (reference sequence). The CDR3: CSASGRNTIYF. As DNA, the CDR3 is TGCAGTGCTAGTGGGCGAAACACCATATATTTT.

The chain links TRBV7-8 to TRBJ1-1, with TRBD1 matching 9 bases. With V trimmed by 1 base and J by 6 bases, 3 bases remained unmatched. Germline values: CDR1 SGHVS, CDR2 FQNEAQ. The CDR3 sequence is 14 residues long. The CDR3 region is CASSLVGQGAEAFF. The DNA for the CDR3 is TGTGCCAGCAGCTTAGTGGGACAGGGCGCTGAAGCTTTCTTT.

The rearrangement joins TRBV19 to TRBJ2-2; maybe TRBD2 (5 bases). The CDR3 is 16 amino acids. Trimming removed 5 bases from V and 5 bases from J, with 18 bases in between. CDR1 and CDR2 (germline): LNHDA, SQIVND (reference sequence). The CDR3 DNA sequence: TGTGCCAGTAGTCCCCCTTCGGGGATAGGGACCGGGGAGCTGTTTTTT. It specifies CASSPPSGIGTGELFF. Together with reference TRBV19 and TRBJ2-2, the CDR3 gives the full variable domain: DGGITQSPKYLFRKEGQNVTLSCEQNLNHDAMYWYRQDPGQGLRLIYYSQIVNDFQKGDIAEGYSVSREKKESFPLTVTSAQKNPTAFYLCASSPPSGIGTGELFFGEGSRLTVL.

The chain uses TRBV7-2 and TRBJ2-7; D is undetermined. CDR1 is SGHTA, CDR2 FQGNSA, per germline. The CDR3 extends over 14 amino acids. Deletions cut 2 bases from V and 3 bases from J, with 11 bases between. The CDR3 DNA is TGTGCCAGCAGCTTAAGCCAGTGGGTCTACGAGCAGTACTTC. This encodes CASSLSQWVYEQYF.

This chain connects TRBV29-1 to TRBJ1-1; no firm D call. CDR1 and CDR2 from the germline V gene are SQVTM and ANQGSEA. This CDR3 is built from 13 residues. Trimming took 0 bases from V and 1 from J, leaving 6 bases between them. The chain's CDR3 is CSVEDSQNTEAFF. The CDR3 coding sequence is TGCAGCGTTGAAGACAGCCAGAACACTGAAGCTTTCTTT.

The chain recombines TRBV10-1 with TRBJ2-3; TRBD2 matches at 10 bases. Germline V gene data show CDR1 as WNHNN and CDR2 as SYGVQD (reference sequence). CDR3 size: 17 residues. With 0 bases clipped from V and 0 bases from J, the junction kept 3 bases outside the gene matches. The CDR3 DNA reads as TGCGCCAGCAGTGAGTCGTTACTAGCGGGGAGCACAGATACGCAGTATTTT. Amino acids: CASSESLLAGSTDTQYF.

The chain employs TRBV5-1 and TRBJ1-3; tentatively, D is TRBD1 (5 bases). Germline CDR1 and CDR2: SGHRS and YFSETQ. Trimming cost V 10 bases and J 11 bases, with 10 bases left between them. This CDR3 spans 9 amino acids. CDR3 region: CALGTSIYF. The CDR3 DNA reads as TGCGCCCTCGGGACCTCCATATATTTT.

In its sample, this clone was seen once. The rearrangement links TRBV5-5 to TRBJ2-1, with 8 bases fitting TRBD1. Germline lookup yields CDR1 SGHKS and CDR2 YYEKEE (reference sequence). The CDR3 is made up of 16 amino acids. Unmatched junction bases numbered 4, after V lost 2 bases and J lost 0 bases. This CDR3 reads CASSFPGTGSYNEQFF. CDR3 nucleotide sequence: TGTGCCAGCAGCTTCCCCGGGACAGGCTCCTACAATGAGCAGTTCTTC.

CDR3 nucleotide sequence: TGCGCCAGCGAAAGGCCGCTCTACGAGCAGTACTTC. Amino acid sequence: CASERPLYEQYF. This chain connects TRBV5-1 to TRBJ2-7, with D uncertain. Germline CDR1 SGHRS, CDR2 YFSETQ. The V and J ends lost 7 bases and 3 bases respectively, with 11 bases between them. This CDR3 region has 12 residues.

The chain links TRBV4-1 to TRBJ1-1; 7 bases are a match to TRBD1. Looked up from germline, CDR1 is MGHRA and CDR2 is YSYEKL. The CDR3 extends over 16 amino acids. The junction had 11 bases not matched to a gene; V was cut back by 3 bases and J by 4 bases. The CDR3: CASSQAIRDRSTEAFF. CDR3 bases: TGCGCCAGCAGCCAGGCTATACGGGACAGATCCACTGAAGCTTTCTTT.

A note on this clone: The junction differs from germline at one of its ends, possibly a read error. The chain combines TRBV7-9 with TRBJ2-5, with TRBD2 matching over 11 bases. The germline CDR1 and CDR2 sequences are SEHNR and FQNEAQ (reference sequence). CDR3 length equals 17 residues. DNA of the CDR3: TGTGCCAGCAGCCTAGCGACTAGCGGGGTGTACCAAGAGACCCAGTACTTC. It encodes CASSLATSGVYQETQYF.

The V gene is TRBV5-1, the J gene TRBJ1-6; TRBD1 matches at 9 bases. V gave up 2 bases and J gave up 9 bases; unmatched junction bases: 3. The CDR3 runs to 14 residues. Germline V gene data show CDR1 as SGHRS and CDR2 as YFSETQ. The CDR3 region has the DNA TGCGCCAGCAGCTTTACAGGGGGCGGTTCACCCCTCCACTTT. As protein: CASSFTGGGSPLHF.

This clone was seen only once. This chain uses TRBV25-1 with TRBJ2-7, with D perhaps TRBD1 or TRBD2 (5 bases each). Germline values: CDR1 MGHDK, CDR2 SYGVNS. The CDR3 runs to 16 residues. V was trimmed by 3 bases and J by 2 bases, leaving 17 bases between them. CDR3: CASSDARGANPYEQYF. The CDR3 DNA reads TGTGCCAGCAGTGACGCTCGGGGCGCTAACCCCTACGAGCAGTACTTC.

V usage is TRBV20-1 and J usage is TRBJ1-2; D is unclear. The ends were cut back, 4 bases at V and 3 bases at J, with 6 bases in the middle. CDR3 length equals 11 residues. CDR1 DFQATT and CDR2 SNEGSKA come from the germline V gene (reference sequence). The CDR3 region is CSANRDYGYTF. Here the CDR3 DNA reads TGCAGTGCTAATAGGGACTATGGCTACACCTTC.

The chain couples TRBV27 to TRBJ1-6, with 7 positions matching TRBD1. This CDR3 is built from 17 residues. Per germline, CDR1 MNHEY and CDR2 SMNVEV (reference sequence). Germline trimming cut 6 bases from V and 0 bases from J; bases unmatched to any gene: 8. This chain's CDR3 is CASREGTVSSYNSPLHF. The CDR3 DNA reads TGTGCCAGCAGGGAGGGGACAGTGAGCTCCTATAATTCACCCCTCCACTTT.

This clone was detected once. The chain joins TRBV2 to TRBJ2-7, with no clear D. The ends were cut back, 4 bases at V and 2 bases at J, with 9 bases in the middle. Germline V CDR1 and CDR2: SNHLY, FYNNEI. There are 13 residues in the CDR3. In DNA, the CDR3 is TGTGCCAGCAGTGCCCCCGTAACCTACGAGCAGTACTTC. This gives the protein CASSAPVTYEQYF.

This clone was observed once. This sequence joins TRBV27 and TRBJ2-1, with TRBD2 identical over 12 bases. J was trimmed by 1 base and V by 4 bases; bases with no gene match: 5. The CDR3 sequence is 17 residues long. In germline, CDR1 is MNHEY, CDR2 SMNVEV (reference sequence). In DNA form, the CDR3 reads TGTGCCAGCAGTTGGCTAGCGGGGGGGATTTCCTACAATGAGCAGTTCTTC. This encodes CASSWLAGGISYNEQFF.

The chain uses TRBV4-3 and TRBJ2-5; TRBD2 is a possible D gene (5 bases). CDR3 size: 17 residues. Germline-derived CDR1 and CDR2 are LGHNA and YSLEER. Trimming shortened V by 0 bases and J by 0 bases, and 14 bases separated the two germline ends. The CDR3 is CASSQDWRASYQETQYF. CDR3 in DNA: TGCGCCAGCAGCCAAGACTGGCGGGCCTCTTACCAAGAGACCCAGTACTTC.

The J gene is TRBJ1-6, the V gene TRBV6-6, with D maybe TRBD1 (5 bases). Looked up from germline, CDR1 is MNHNY and CDR2 is SVGAGI (reference sequence). V was shortened by 7 bases and J by 4 bases, with 14 bases between the two germline ends. The length of the CDR3 is 15 residues. This CDR3 reads CASNRGTPYNSPLHF. CDR3 nucleotide sequence: TGTGCCAGCAACCGGGGGACGCCGTATAATTCACCCCTCCACTTT.

J is TRBJ2-3 and V is TRBV7-2; 8 bases line up with TRBD1. J was trimmed by 2 bases and V by 1 base; bases with no gene match: 2. Per germline, CDR1 SGHTA and CDR2 FQGNSA. The CDR3 is 15 amino acids. The CDR3 DNA follows: TGTGCCAGCAGCTTAGGGACAGGGAACACAGATACGCAGTATTTT. Residues: CASSLGTGNTDTQYF. The full variable domain, in which reference TRBV7-2 and TRBJ2-3 provide the parts outside the CDR3, is GAGVSQSPSNKVTEKGKDVELRCDPISGHTALYWYRQSLGQGLEFLIYFQGNSAPDKSGLPSDRFSAERTGGSVSTLTIQRTQQEDSAVYLCASSLGTGNTDTQYFGPGTRLTVL.

This chain links TRBV7-2 with TRBJ2-3; TRBD2 matches 12 bases. The CDR3 sequence is 16 residues long. V gave up 4 bases and J gave up 7 bases; unmatched junction bases: 9. Looked up from germline, CDR1 is SGHTA and CDR2 is FQGNSA. The CDR3 sequence is CASSSPWLAGGNTQYF. Here the CDR3 DNA reads TGTGCCAGCAGCTCCCCGTGGCTAGCGGGGGGGAATACGCAGTATTTT.

On this clone itself: This same CDR3 is encoded by further DNA sequences in the sample. The CDR3 loop is CATLMAPGQGYEQYF. CDR3 in DNA: TGTGCCACCCTTATGGCGCCGGGACAGGGTTACGAGCAGTACTTC. The chain has TRBV15 and TRBJ2-7; TRBD1 agrees at 9 bases. The ends lost 8 bases at V and 4 bases at J; junction bases unmatched: 12. Germline lookup yields CDR1 LNHNV and CDR2 YYDKDF (reference sequence). CDR3 length: 15 amino acids.

This rearrangement joins TRBV6-1 to TRBJ1-3; D might be TRBD1 (6 bases). Trimming pared 1 base from V and 0 bases from J, leaving 10 bases between. Germline lookup yields CDR1 MNHNS and CDR2 SASEGT. The CDR3 is made up of 16 amino acids. The CDR3 loop is CASSEGDTYSGNTIYF. The CDR3 bases are TGTGCCAGCAGTGAAGGGGACACCTACTCTGGAAACACCATATATTTT.

The V and J genes are TRBV11-3 and TRBJ1-2; 9 bases map to TRBD1. The length of the CDR3 is 16 residues. V was pared by 1 base and J by 3 bases, with 6 bases of the junction left unmatched. Germline loops: CDR1 SGHNT, CDR2 YENEEA. Here the CDR3 reads CASSLALDRGHYGYTF. The CDR3 region has the DNA TGTGCCAGCAGCTTAGCTCTGGACAGGGGACACTATGGCTACACCTTC. Variable domain in full (rest from reference TRBV11-3 and TRBJ1-2): EAGVVQSPRYKIIEKKQPVAFWCNPISGHNTLYWYLQNLGQGPELLIRYENEEAVDDSQLPKDRFSAERLKGVDSTLKIQPAELGDSAVYLCASSLALDRGHYGYTFGSGTRLTVV.

The rearrangement links TRBV18 to TRBJ1-2; D possibly corresponds to TRBD1 (6 bases). Germline CDR1 reads KGHSH; CDR2 reads LQKENI. The length of the CDR3 is 17 residues. Trimming stripped 3 bases from V and 1 base from J, with 18 bases between. The CDR3 spells CASSPFDAGAHNYGYTF. In nucleotides, the CDR3 is TGTGCCAGCTCACCTTTTGATGCAGGGGCCCATAACTATGGCTACACCTTC.